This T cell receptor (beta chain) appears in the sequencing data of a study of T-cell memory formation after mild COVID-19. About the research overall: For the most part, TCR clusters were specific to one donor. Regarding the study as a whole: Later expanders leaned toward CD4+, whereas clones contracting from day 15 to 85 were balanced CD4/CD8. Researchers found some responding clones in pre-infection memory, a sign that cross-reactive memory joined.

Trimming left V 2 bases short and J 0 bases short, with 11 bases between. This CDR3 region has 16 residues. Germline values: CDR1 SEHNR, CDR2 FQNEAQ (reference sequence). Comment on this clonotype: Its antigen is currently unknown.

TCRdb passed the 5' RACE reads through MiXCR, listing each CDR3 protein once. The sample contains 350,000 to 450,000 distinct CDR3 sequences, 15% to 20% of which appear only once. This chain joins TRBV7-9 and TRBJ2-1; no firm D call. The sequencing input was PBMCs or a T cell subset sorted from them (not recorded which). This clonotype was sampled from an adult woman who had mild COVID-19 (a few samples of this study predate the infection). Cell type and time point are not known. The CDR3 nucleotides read TGTGCCAGCAGCTTATTTGGTATGGTCTCCTACAATGAGCAGTTCTTC. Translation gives CASSLFGMVSYNEQFF. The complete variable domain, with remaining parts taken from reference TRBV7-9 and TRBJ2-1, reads DTGVSQNPRHKITKRGQNVTFRCDPISEHNRLYWYRQTLGQGPEFLTYFQNEAQLEKSRLLSDRFSAERPKGSFSTLEIQRTEQGDSAMYLCASSLFGMVSYNEQFFGPGTRLTVL.